This T cell receptor beta chain was identified during a study of control samples from healthy donors and cancer patients. The germline V gene encodes CDR1 LGHDT and CDR2 YNNKEL (reference sequence). The CDR3 totals 14 residues. Trimming took 4 bases from V and 4 from J, leaving 11 bases between them. Assay: immunoSEQ multiplex PCR; the TCRdb copy retains only in-frame clones and omits some. The table has fewer than 70,000 clones, 87% seen once. Sequencing input: PBMCs. This rearrangement joins TRBV3-1 (or the pseudogene TRBV3-2) to TRBJ2-1, with TRBD2 as a possible D gene (6 bases). This sequence originates from a man aged 55 to 70 with head and neck cancer. DNA of the CDR3: TGTGCCAGCAGCCTGTTAGCGGATTACAATGAGCAGTTCTTC. Protein sequence: CASSLLADYNEQFF.